This T cell receptor (beta chain) emerged from a study of early T cells in non-severe SARS-CoV-2 infection. On the study more broadly: Investigators sequenced bulk RNA drawn from unsorted whole blood, and chains remained unpaired. Study results and caveats: Private and CD4 specificities were missed by VDJdb matching, skewed to anti-spike CD8.

V was pared by 0 bases and J by 5 bases, with 8 bases between. The CDR3 runs 14 residues. The germline gives CDR1 SGHTS, CDR2 YDEGEE. With regard to this clonotype: Its antigen is not identified.

The protocol attached unique molecular identifiers to individual cDNA molecules. TCRdb reprocessed the 5' RACE reads with MiXCR, giving one entry per CDR3 protein. The sample lists 80,000 to 100,000 distinct CDR3 sequences, 9% to 15% occurring once. The rearrangement links TRBV5-8 to TRBJ1-4; D not certain. This TCR came from an adult who was a healthcare worker with PCR-confirmed SARS-CoV-2 infection or an uninfected control (not recorded which). Sequenced input: whole blood. Here the CDR3 reads CASSLDGPNEKLFF. CDR3 sequence (DNA): TGTGCCAGCAGCTTGGACGGACCGAATGAAAAACTGTTTTTT.